This T cell receptor (beta chain) derives from a study of cytomegalovirus exposure and HLA in healthy donors. General study findings and limits: Confirmation in vitro established that a few CMV-associated chains were specific for CMV antigens.

TCRdb's copy holds only in-frame clones and misses some; the assay was immunoSEQ multiplex PCR. The sample shows around 73,000 clones, around 90% of them seen only once. Points on this clone: The antigen remains undetermined.

This receptor was identified in a woman between 18 and 29 years old in good health and CMV-seropositive. Sequenced material: PBMCs.

The DNA of the CDR3 is TGTGCCAGCAGTTTAGAGGGCCCCTACGAGCAGTACTTC. Its protein is CASSLEGPYEQYF. The chain couples TRBV27 to TRBJ2-7, with D possibly matching TRBD2 (5 bases). Trimming stripped 2 bases from V and 2 bases from J, with 7 bases between. Germline-derived CDR1 and CDR2 are MNHEY and SMNVEV (reference sequence). The CDR3 runs to 13 residues.